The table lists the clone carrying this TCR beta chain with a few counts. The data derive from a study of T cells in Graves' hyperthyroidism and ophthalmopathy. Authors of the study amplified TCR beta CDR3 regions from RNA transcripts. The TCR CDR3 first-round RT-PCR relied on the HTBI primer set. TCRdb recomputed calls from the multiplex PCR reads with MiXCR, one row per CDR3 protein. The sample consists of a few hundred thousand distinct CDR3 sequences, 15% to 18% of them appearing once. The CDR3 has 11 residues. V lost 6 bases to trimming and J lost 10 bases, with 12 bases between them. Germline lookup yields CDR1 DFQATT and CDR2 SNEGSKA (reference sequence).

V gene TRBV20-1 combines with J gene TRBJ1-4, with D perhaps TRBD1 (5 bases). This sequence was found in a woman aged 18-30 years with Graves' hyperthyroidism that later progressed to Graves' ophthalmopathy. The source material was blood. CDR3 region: CSATGGGKLFF. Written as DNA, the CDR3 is TGCAGTGCCACCGGCGGGGGAAAACTGTTTTTT.